This TCR beta chain was identified during a study of response to subunit inactivated influenza vaccine. Study-wide points: The authors suggested that every seasonal influenza vaccination recruits few new T cells.

This clonotype was seen more than once but under ten times. No antigen is known for it. TCRdb itself ran the RT-PCR reads through MiXCR, one entry per CDR3 protein. Found here are about half a million distinct CDR3 sequences, 25% of them singletons; the top ten hold 1.5% to 2%. Germline V gene lookup returns CDR1 KGHSH and CDR2 LQKENI. The CDR3 sequence is 18 residues long. V lost 1 base and J lost 0, with 16 bases in between. This rearrangement joins TRBV18 to TRBJ2-1; D may be TRBD2 (6 bases). The clonotype originates from a man aged 45-60 years who received an inactivated influenza vaccine. The sequencing used CD4+ T cells sorted from PBMCs, collected 5 days after vaccination. The CDR3 bases are TGTGCCAGCTCACCACGGGGTTCCGGGACTCACTCCTACAATGAGCAGTTCTTC. This encodes CASSPRGSGTHSYNEQFF.